The next 11 T cell receptor beta chains were all read from a single sample in a study of cytomegalovirus exposure and HLA in healthy donors. Repertoires were generated with immunoSEQ multiplex PCR, while TCRdb's copy carries only in-frame clones and drops some. The table includes some 130,000 clones, approximately 84% detected once. The sample was PBMCs. Every receptor here comes from a man aged 25-45 years in good health and CMV-seropositive.

J is TRBJ2-3 and V is TRBV2; TRBD2 matches 9 bases. After removal of 8 bases from V and 1 base from J, the junction contained 4 bases not matched to a gene. Germline V gene sequence: CDR1 SNHLY, CDR2 FYNNEI. The CDR3 runs 14 residues. In DNA form, the CDR3 reads TGTGCCAGCGGGACTAGCATAGGCACAGATACGCAGTATTTT. It translates to CASGTSIGTDTQYF.

The rearrangement uses TRBV11-2 and TRBJ2-4, with D possibly being TRBD1 (6 bases). The CDR3 is 16 residues long. CDR1 and CDR2 from the germline V gene are SGHAT and FQNNGV. Deletions cut 4 bases from V and 1 base from J, with 14 bases between. The DNA for the CDR3 is TGTGCCAGCAGCTACTTGGGGCAGGGGGCCAAAAACATTCAGTACTTC. Amino acid sequence: CASSYLGQGAKNIQYF. The full variable domain, rest sourced from reference TRBV11-2 and TRBJ2-4, is EAGVAQSPRYKIIEKRQSVAFWCNPISGHATLYWYQQILGQGPKLLIQFQNNGVVDDSQLPKDRFSAERLKGVDSTLKIQPAKLEDSAVYLCASSYLGQGAKNIQYFGAGTRLSVL.

This clone was seen a few times. This sequence joins TRBV5-1 and TRBJ2-7; TRBD1 matches at 9 bases. Looked up from germline, CDR1 is SGHRS and CDR2 is YFSETQ. CDR3 size: 15 residues. V lost 0 bases and J lost 1; bases outside the gene matches: 2. The CDR3 sequence: CASSLGGTGSYEQYF. The CDR3 DNA follows: TGCGCCAGCAGCTTGGGTGGGACAGGGTCCTACGAGCAGTACTTC.

The chain links TRBV6-5 to TRBJ2-1, with a tentative D call TRBD1 (6 bases). The V gene lost 4 bases and the J gene lost 1 base, with 14 bases spanning the gap. The length of the CDR3 is 16 residues. The germline gives CDR1 MNHEY, CDR2 SVGAGI. CDR3 nucleotide sequence: TGTGCCAGCAGTTCTGCGGACAGCGAATCCTACAATGAGCAGTTCTTC. As protein: CASSSADSESYNEQFF.

Written as DNA, the CDR3 is TGTGCCAGCAGCCTCAGGGGTGACTATGGCTACACCTTC. It yields the protein CASSLRGDYGYTF. V usage is TRBV25-1 and J usage is TRBJ1-2; TRBD1 is a possible D gene (6 bases). Trimming took off 6 bases at V and 3 bases at J, with 11 bases between the two ends. Germline loops: CDR1 MGHDK, CDR2 SYGVNS. This CDR3 spans 13 amino acids.

This clone has only one observation. The chain recombines TRBV29-1 with TRBJ2-3, with TRBD1 matching 7 bases. Trimming took 6 bases from V and 2 from J; bases not matched to a gene: 5. CDR1 and CDR2 (germline): SQVTM, ANQGSEA. The CDR3 runs 13 residues. The CDR3 loop is CSVLTGSTDTQYF. The CDR3, as DNA: TGCAGCGTGTTGACAGGGTCCACAGATACGCAGTATTTT.

The rearrangement links TRBV2 to TRBJ1-5; D gene unclear. This CDR3 is 16 amino acids long. Between the trimmed V and J ends, which lost 6 bases and 0 bases, there was a span of 15 bases. CDR1 SNHLY and CDR2 FYNNEI come from the germline V gene. As DNA, the CDR3 is TGTGCCAGCAGCCGACCGACACACAATAGCAATCAGCCCCAGCATTTT. Protein product: CASSRPTHNSNQPQHF.

CDR3 nucleotide sequence: TGTGCCAGCAGCACTAAAATTGCCGGGACCGGGGAGCTGTTTTTT. Translation gives CASSTKIAGTGELFF. This rearrangement joins TRBV5-4 to TRBJ2-2, with no clear D. Trimming cost V 4 bases and J 5 bases, with 15 bases left between them. The CDR3 covers 15 residues. Germline CDR1 SGHNT, CDR2 YYREEE (reference sequence).

The V and J genes are TRBV12-5 and TRBJ1-2; 7 bases align to TRBD1. The germline gives CDR1 LGHNT, CDR2 FRNRAP. The CDR3 has 15 amino acids. The junction had 8 bases not matched to a gene; V was cut back by 0 bases and J by 7 bases. The CDR3 nucleotides are TGTGCTAGTGGTTTGGTCCAGGGGGGAAGGCTTGGCTACACCTTC. It is translated as CASGLVQGGRLGYTF.

This rearrangement joins TRBV2 to TRBJ1-5, with 8 nucleotides matching TRBD1. Trimming took 10 bases from V and 13 from J; bases not matched to a gene: 15. The CDR3 runs 13 residues. Germline values: CDR1 SNHLY, CDR2 FYNNEI. CDR3 in amino acids: CATQGAGSAPQHF. DNA for the CDR3: TGTGCCACCCAGGGGGCAGGGTCAGCCCCTCAGCATTTT.

This chain joins TRBV5-4 and TRBJ2-7; 7 positions agree with TRBD1. Germline V gene data show CDR1 as SGHNT and CDR2 as YYREEE (reference sequence). Unmatched junction bases numbered 4, after V lost 2 bases and J lost 2 bases. The CDR3 runs 14 residues. CDR3 coding DNA: TGTGCCAGCAGCTTTGGGACAGAACCCTACGAGCAGTACTTC. The encoded protein is CASSFGTEPYEQYF.